These 27 T cell receptor beta chains were sequenced from one sample in a study of PD-1 blockade in mismatch repair-deficient tumors. Assay: immunoSEQ multiplex PCR; the TCRdb copy retains only in-frame clones and omits some. The table has about 19,000 clones, about 80% seen once. The starting material was PBMCs, obtained 52 weeks after starting pembrolizumab. The source of these receptors is an adult with mismatch repair-deficient cancer.

This clone occurred once. The chain uses TRBV5-1 and TRBJ2-1, with TRBD2 identical over 14 bases. Germline assignment: CDR1 SGHRS and CDR2 YFSETQ. The CDR3 loop spans 16 amino acids. Trimming took 0 bases from V and 7 from J; bases not matched to a gene: 3. The CDR3 nucleotides are TGCGCCAGCAGCTTGGTGGGGACTAGCGGGAGAAATGAGCAGTTCTTC. Translation gives CASSLVGTSGRNEQFF.

The genes are TRBV28 and TRBJ2-1, with 8 bases identical to TRBD2. V was pared by 2 bases and J by 7 bases, with 10 bases of the junction left unmatched. The CDR3 spans 16 residues. Germline V gene sequence: CDR1 MDHEN, CDR2 SYDVKM. The CDR3 region is CASSLIRSSGRNEQFF. Here the CDR3 DNA reads TGTGCCAGCAGTTTAATCCGTTCTAGCGGGCGGAATGAGCAGTTCTTC.

The chain combines TRBV12-2 with TRBJ2-7; the listed D gene, TRBD2, was not tested against the DNA. TRBV12-2 is a pseudogene segment. This CDR3 region has 15 residues. The CDR3 loop is CANRHPGTSSYEQYF. In DNA, the CDR3 is TGTGCAAATCGCCACCCCGGGACTAGCAGCTACGAGCAGTACTTC.

This clone was recorded only once. The chain combines TRBV5-1 with TRBJ2-3; TRBD2 agrees at 12 bases. With 4 bases clipped from V and 3 bases from J, the junction kept 3 bases outside the gene matches. The CDR3 is 15 amino acids. The germline V gene has CDR1 SGHRS and CDR2 YFSETQ. CDR3 region: CASSALAGGTDTQYF. The CDR3 DNA follows: TGCGCCAGCAGCGCACTAGCGGGAGGAACAGATACGCAGTATTTT.

The chain is built from TRBV7-6 and TRBJ2-7; TRBD2 matches 10 bases. Germline V CDR1 and CDR2: SGHVS, FNYEAQ. After removal of 4 bases from V and 2 bases from J, the junction contained 11 bases not matched to a gene. This CDR3 spans 17 amino acids. Here the CDR3 reads CASSSGLAAQGAYEQYF. The CDR3 nucleotides are TGTGCCAGCAGCTCCGGACTAGCGGCCCAGGGGGCCTACGAGCAGTACTTC.

The genes are TRBV11-3 and TRBJ2-1, with D unclear. Germline-derived CDR1 and CDR2 are SGHNT and YENEEA. V lost 2 bases, J lost 8 bases, and 7 bases lay in between. The length of the CDR3 is 12 residues. Here the CDR3 reads CASSLRVHEQFF. DNA of the CDR3: TGTGCCAGCAGCTTACGAGTCCATGAGCAGTTCTTC.

The chain employs TRBV7-2 and TRBJ1-6; perhaps TRBD1 as D (5 bases). This CDR3 has 16 amino acids. V was trimmed by 2 bases and J by 7 bases, leaving 15 bases between them. From germline, CDR1 is SGHTA and CDR2 FQGNSA. The CDR3 loop reads CASSLRGGRQNSPLHF. CDR3 nucleotide sequence: TGTGCCAGCAGCTTAAGGGGAGGACGGCAGAATTCACCCCTCCACTTT.

This chain uses TRBV5-8 with TRBJ1-4; 7 positions match TRBD1. J lost 5 bases, V lost 6 bases, and 4 bases had no gene match. The germline gives CDR1 SGHTS, CDR2 YDEGEE. The CDR3 runs to 13 residues. In DNA form, the CDR3 reads TGTGCCAGCAAACGCAGGGGGAATGAAAAACTGTTTTTT. Its translation is CASKRRGNEKLFF.

The chain carries TRBV27 and TRBJ2-5, with 11 bases matching TRBD2. Matching the DNA end better, TRBJ2-7 makes the J call doubtful. The CDR3 extends over 16 amino acids. Germline assignment: CDR1 MNHEY and CDR2 SMNVEV (reference sequence). CDR3 in DNA: TGTGCCAGCAGTCCGACTAGCGGGACCTCCTCCTACGAGCAGTACTTC. Its translation is CASSPTSGTSSYEQYF.

The count of this clone is one. The CDR3 DNA is TGCGCCAGCAGCCAAGTGTCAGGGAAGGGCCCTAACTATGGCTACACCTTC. Its protein product is CASSQVSGKGPNYGYTF. The genes are TRBV4-1 and TRBJ1-2; tentative D call: TRBD1 (5 bases). Germline V gene lookup returns CDR1 MGHRA and CDR2 YSYEKL. Trimming took off 1 base at V and 0 bases at J, with 15 bases between the two ends. The CDR3 runs to 17 residues.

The chain recombines TRBV28 with TRBJ1-2; no clear D gene. The CDR3 runs to 12 residues. Per the germline V gene, CDR1 is MDHEN and CDR2 is SYDVKM. V lost 1 base, J lost 5 bases, and 5 bases lay in between. This CDR3 is CASSLFHYGYTF. The DNA for the CDR3 is TGTGCCAGCAGTTTATTCCATTATGGCTACACCTTC.

The rearrangement joins TRBV23-1 to TRBJ2-4, with TRBD1 matching over 8 bases. TRBV23-1 qualifies as an ORF whose function is uncertain. V dropped 4 bases and J dropped 1; count of bases not matched to a gene: 6. This CDR3 spans 16 amino acids. This CDR3 reads CASSPGQGEAKNIQYF. In DNA form, the CDR3 reads TGCGCCAGCAGTCCCGGACAGGGAGAGGCCAAAAACATTCAGTACTTC.

V usage is TRBV18 and J usage is TRBJ1-1; 8 bases agree with TRBD1. J was trimmed by 7 bases and V by 4 bases; bases with no gene match: 8. The germline V gene has CDR1 KGHSH and CDR2 LQKENI. The CDR3 loop spans 14 amino acids. CDR3: CASSLQGAPDEAFF. The CDR3 nucleotides read TGTGCCAGCTCACTTCAGGGGGCGCCGGATGAAGCTTTCTTT.

The chain uses TRBV7-3 and TRBJ2-2; 8 nucleotides align to TRBD1. CDR1 is SGHTA and CDR2 is FQGTGA in the germline V gene. The CDR3 spans 16 residues. The trim removed 5 bases at V and 6 bases at J, leaving 11 bases unmatched. The CDR3 reads CASSVNGQGYAGELFF. The CDR3 nucleotides are TGTGCCAGCAGCGTAAATGGACAGGGTTACGCCGGGGAGCTGTTTTTT.

V usage is TRBV7-2 and J usage is TRBJ2-7; D is unclear. The CDR3 sequence is 15 residues long. V was pared by 3 bases and J by 5 bases, with 17 bases between. Germline lookup yields CDR1 SGHTA and CDR2 FQGNSA. The CDR3 DNA is TGTGCCAGCAGCTTGCTGGATGGAGCAGCCCACGAGCAGTACTTC. Translated, it gives CASSLLDGAAHEQYF.

This sequence joins TRBV6-6 and TRBJ1-1; 7 nucleotides match TRBD1. This CDR3 is 14 amino acids long. V dropped 6 bases and J dropped 5; count of bases not matched to a gene: 9. Germline V gene data show CDR1 as MNHNY and CDR2 as SVGAGI (reference sequence). Here the CDR3 DNA reads TGTGCCAGCAGCCATCCGACAGGGCTTACTGAAGCTTTCTTT. Protein: CASSHPTGLTEAFF.

The chain joins TRBV7-3 to TRBJ1-5; D gene unclear. V gave up 4 bases and J gave up 5 bases, with 9 bases separating them. CDR1 and CDR2 from the germline V gene are SGHTA and FQGTGA. This CDR3 contains 13 residues. This CDR3 is CASSSGWDQPQHF. The CDR3 nucleotides read TGTGCCAGCAGCTCCGGGTGGGATCAGCCCCAGCATTTT.

The chain carries TRBV2 and TRBJ2-5; TRBD1 matches 9 bases. The junction had 14 bases not matched to a gene; V was cut back by 7 bases and J by 5 bases. Germline CDR1 and CDR2: SNHLY and FYNNEI. The CDR3 consists of 16 residues. Written as DNA, the CDR3 is TGTGCCAGCACCCCGGGACAGGGAAATTTTTTCGAGACCCAGTACTTC. Translation: CASTPGQGNFFETQYF.

V and J are TRBV2 and TRBJ2-7; TRBD1 agrees at 7 bases. Germline CDR1 and CDR2: SNHLY and FYNNEI. V dropped 10 bases and J dropped 0; count of bases not matched to a gene: 3. The CDR3 runs 12 residues. Here the CDR3 reads CATGTDSYEQYF. The CDR3 DNA is TGTGCCACTGGGACAGACTCCTACGAGCAGTACTTC. Drawing the rest from reference TRBV2 and TRBJ2-7, the complete variable domain is EPEVTQTPSHQVTQMGQEVILRCVPISNHLYFYWYRQILGQKVEFLVSFYNNEISEKSEIFDDQFSVERPDGSNFTLKIRSTKLEDSAMYFCATGTDSYEQYFGPGTRLTVT.

V gene TRBV6-4 combines with J gene TRBJ2-1; 8 bases fit TRBD2. The V and J ends lost 6 bases and 5 bases, in that order; junction bases with no gene match: 15. This CDR3 spans 17 amino acids. Germline V gene data show CDR1 as MRHNA and CDR2 as SNTAGT. CDR3 amino acids: CASRGPLGAGDNNEQFF. The DNA for the CDR3 is TGTGCCAGCAGGGGTCCCCTCGGAGCGGGAGACAACAATGAGCAGTTCTTC.

The gene calls are TRBV19 and TRBJ1-4; D is unclear. Germline loops: CDR1 LNHDA, CDR2 SQIVND (reference sequence). The CDR3 contains 12 residues. With 8 bases removed from V and 7 bases from J, the gap between germline ends came to 11 bases. The CDR3 loop reads CASGLGSEKLFF. CDR3 nucleotide sequence: TGTGCCAGTGGCCTGGGGAGTGAAAAACTGTTTTTT. The variable domain in full, completed from reference TRBV19 and TRBJ1-4, reads DGGITQSPKYLFRKEGQNVTLSCEQNLNHDAMYWYRQDPGQGLRLIYYSQIVNDFQKGDIAEGYSVSREKKESFPLTVTSAQKNPTAFYLCASGLGSEKLFFGSGTQLSVL.

V gene TRBV10-3 combines with J gene TRBJ2-1; possible D gene TRBD2, 6 bases. The CDR3 sequence is 16 residues long. V was pared by 5 bases and J by 0 bases, with 14 bases between. Germline V gene sequence: CDR1 ENHRY, CDR2 SYGVKD. As DNA, the CDR3 is TGTGCCATCAGTTTCCGGGACTCGAGCTCCTACAATGAGCAGTTCTTC. As protein: CAISFRDSSSYNEQFF.

The chain carries TRBV28 and TRBJ2-2, with unresolved D. From germline, CDR1 is MDHEN and CDR2 SYDVKM. The V and J ends lost 10 bases and 0 bases respectively, with 9 bases between them. The CDR3 runs 13 residues. CDR3 sequence: CATLTSNTGELFF. The CDR3 DNA follows: TGTGCCACTCTCACTTCGAACACCGGGGAGCTGTTTTTT.

The V gene is TRBV30, the J gene TRBJ2-5; 9 nucleotides line up with TRBD2. Germline V gene data show CDR1 as GTSNPN and CDR2 as SVGIG (reference sequence). The CDR3 covers 18 residues. The trim removed 2 bases at V and 4 bases at J, leaving 17 bases unmatched. The CDR3: CAWSIGIAGVWLGETQYF. The CDR3 coding sequence is TGTGCCTGGAGTATCGGGATAGCGGGAGTATGGTTAGGAGAGACCCAGTACTTC.

This clone has only one observation. CDR3 loop: CASSKFGLARQPQHF. CDR3 in DNA: TGTGCCAGCAGCAAATTCGGCCTGGCCAGGCAGCCCCAGCATTTT. The rearrangement links TRBV21-1 to TRBJ1-5; TRBD1, the table's D call, was not compared with the DNA. TRBV21-1 has pseudogene status. This CDR3 has 15 residues.

V gene TRBV5-8 combines with J gene TRBJ2-3; 9 nucleotides agree with TRBD1. The CDR3 contains 15 residues. The ends lost 5 bases at V and 5 bases at J; junction bases unmatched: 9. Germline V gene lookup returns CDR1 SGHTS and CDR2 YDEGEE. Here the CDR3 DNA reads TGTGCCAGCAGTGCGGACAGGGGATCGAAAGATACGCAGTATTTT. As protein: CASSADRGSKDTQYF.

This sequence joins TRBV27 and TRBJ2-7; tentative D call: TRBD2 (6 bases). Trimming pared 5 bases from V and 2 bases from J, leaving 13 bases between. Germline V gene data show CDR1 as MNHEY and CDR2 as SMNVEV (reference sequence). This CDR3 contains 14 residues. The CDR3 DNA is TGTGCCAGCAGTCCGCGGGACGTAGCCTACGAGCAGTACTTC. It is translated as CASSPRDVAYEQYF.